These 4 T cell receptor beta chains came from one sample sequenced in a study of blood T cell repertoires in COVID-19. Sequencing used immunoSEQ multiplex PCR; TCRdb keeps in-frame clones, though not all of them. The data show more than 300,000 clones, 92% seen once. The sequencing sample was made of PBMCs or T cells enriched from blood (not recorded which). These receptors were taken from a woman younger than 45 who had recovered from COVID-19.

The V gene is TRBV11-3, the J gene TRBJ2-1; 10 bases are a match to TRBD2. The CDR3 totals 16 residues. V shed 5 bases, J shed 7 bases, and the junction held 11 bases outside the gene matches. Germline assignment: CDR1 SGHNT and CDR2 YENEEA. The CDR3 is CASSPQIAGGLNEQFF. In DNA, the CDR3 is TGTGCCAGCAGCCCCCAGATAGCGGGAGGTCTTAATGAGCAGTTCTTC.

The chain carries TRBV24-1 and TRBJ2-3, with TRBD2 matching over 12 bases. Germline V gene lookup returns CDR1 KGHDR and CDR2 SFDVKD. This CDR3 comprises 16 residues. V lost 7 bases, J lost 9 bases, and 13 bases stayed unmatched. The chain's CDR3 is CATRPAGTSGSWTQYF. Here the CDR3 DNA reads TGTGCCACCAGGCCGGCCGGGACTAGCGGGTCATGGACGCAGTATTTT.

This chain uses TRBV5-1 with TRBJ2-3; D unresolved. Germline-derived CDR1 and CDR2 are SGHRS and YFSETQ. The CDR3 contains 14 residues. Trimming shortened V by 0 bases and J by 1 base, and 6 bases separated the two germline ends. The CDR3 DNA reads TGCGCCAGCAGCTTGGCGGGTCGCACAGATACGCAGTATTTT. Its translation is CASSLAGRTDTQYF. Filled out from reference TRBV5-1 and TRBJ2-3, the complete variable domain reads KAGVTQTPRYLIKTRGQQVTLSCSPISGHRSVSWYQQTPGQGLQFLFEYFSETQRNKGNFPGRFSGRQFSNSRSEMNVSTLELGDSALYLCASSLAGRTDTQYFGPGTRLTVL.

The chain uses TRBV5-1 and TRBJ1-1; TRBD1 agrees at 10 bases. CDR3 length: 14 residues. Germline loops: CDR1 SGHRS, CDR2 YFSETQ. Trimming took 1 base from V and 6 from J; bases not matched to a gene: 3. CDR3 DNA sequence: TGCGCCAGCAGCTTGCCCGGGACAGGGGCTGAAGCTTTCTTT. Its protein is CASSLPGTGAEAFF. The variable domain in full, completed from reference TRBV5-1 and TRBJ1-1, reads KAGVTQTPRYLIKTRGQQVTLSCSPISGHRSVSWYQQTPGQGLQFLFEYFSETQRNKGNFPGRFSGRQFSNSRSEMNVSTLELGDSALYLCASSLPGTGAEAFFGQGTRLTVV.